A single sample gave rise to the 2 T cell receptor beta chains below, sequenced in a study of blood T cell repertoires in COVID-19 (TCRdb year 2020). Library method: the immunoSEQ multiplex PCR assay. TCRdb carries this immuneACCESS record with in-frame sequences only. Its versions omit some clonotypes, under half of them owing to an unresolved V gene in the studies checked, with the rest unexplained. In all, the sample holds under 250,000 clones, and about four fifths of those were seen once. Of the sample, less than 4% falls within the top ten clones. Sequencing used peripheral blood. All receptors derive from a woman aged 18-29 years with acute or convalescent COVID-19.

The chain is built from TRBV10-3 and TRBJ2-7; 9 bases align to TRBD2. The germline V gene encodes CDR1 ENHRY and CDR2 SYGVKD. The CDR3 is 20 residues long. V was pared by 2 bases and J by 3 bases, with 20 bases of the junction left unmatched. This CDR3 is CAISESWETSGYRRDYEQYF. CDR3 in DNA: TGTGCCATCAGTGAGAGTTGGGAGACTAGCGGCTATCGACGGGACTACGAGCAGTACTTC.

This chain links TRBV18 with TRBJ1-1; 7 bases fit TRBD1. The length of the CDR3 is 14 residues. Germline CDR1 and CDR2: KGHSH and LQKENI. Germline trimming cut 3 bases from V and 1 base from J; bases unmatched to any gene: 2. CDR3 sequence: CASSPRDRNTEAFF. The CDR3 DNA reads TGTGCCAGCTCACCCCGGGACAGGAACACTGAAGCTTTCTTT.